The subject of this entry is one T cell receptor beta chain. It has no known antigen specificity. The input lacks base qualities; no much larger clone sits a single base away. According to the germline V gene, CDR1 reads MDHEN and CDR2 reads SYDVKM. From V the trimming removes 5 bases and from J it removes 4 bases, while the gene matches leave 4 bases of the junction unaccounted for. The CDR3, from cysteine to phenylalanine, totals 13 residues. Just CDR3 DNA is preserved here, 39 bases in frame from base 1. The data are from a study of Siglec-9 on CD8 T cells in melanoma (dated 2019 in TCRdb). Regarding the study in general: The study examined the expression of Siglec-9 on CD8+ T cells and how Siglec-9 regulates T cells within the melanoma tumor microenvironment.

Findings and caveats that apply to the study as a whole: According to the reported findings, Siglec-9 marked and regulated a subset of effector memory CD8+ T cells that seemed to build up inside melanoma tumors.

Library generation was performed with the immunoSEQ multiplex PCR assay. Entries here come from immuneACCESS through TCRdb and include only in-frame sequences with V and J called. Some clones fail to appear in such tables; in the studies checked, an unresolved V gene covers under half of the shortfall, and the cause of the remainder is unknown. Here the sample has 36,000 or so clones; approximately 83% occur a single time. Jointly, the top ten make up approximately 1.7% of the sample. The material sequenced was Siglec-9- CD8+ T cells sorted from blood. Sample cell subset or site, as interpreted from the label and publication: CD8 T cells lacking Siglec-9. The rearranged chain carries TRBV28 and TRBJ1-1; 7 middle bases align to TRBD1. The sequence was collected from a human donor in good health. The CDR3 loop reads CASSPRGLTEAFF. The sequenced DNA: TGTGCCAGCAGTCCAAGGGGGCTCACTGAAGCTTTCTTT.